The 14 T cell receptor beta chains listed next were all sequenced from one sample in a study of T cells in tuberculosis. Some clones are missing from TCRdb's copy, which holds only in-frame ones; the method was immunoSEQ multiplex PCR. The data show tens of thousands of clones, with about 95% seen just once and around 7% held by the top ten. Sequencing used PBMCs. These receptor sequences come from a donor under 30 with latent tuberculosis or without tuberculosis infection.

The chain uses TRBV9 and TRBJ1-2, with D possibly TRBD1 on 6 matching bases. Trimming took 4 bases from V and 3 from J, leaving 16 bases between them. This CDR3 contains 15 residues. Looked up from germline, CDR1 is SGDLS and CDR2 is YYNGEE. The DNA of the CDR3 is TGTGCCAGCAGCCTCATCGGGACATCTCACTATGGCTACACCTTC. Translating gives CASSLIGTSHYGYTF.

The chain recombines TRBV2 with TRBJ1-6; D is unclear. Germline CDR1 and CDR2: SNHLY and FYNNEI. V was trimmed by 5 bases and J by 7 bases, leaving 12 bases between them. This CDR3 has 14 amino acids. CDR3 nucleotide sequence: TGTGCCAGCAGTCCAACTCTCTCCAATTCACCCCTCCACTTT. This sequence encodes CASSPTLSNSPLHF. Complete variable domain (other parts from reference TRBV2 and TRBJ1-6): EPEVTQTPSHQVTQMGQEVILRCVPISNHLYFYWYRQILGQKVEFLVSFYNNEISEKSEIFDDQFSVERPDGSNFTLKIRSTKLEDSAMYFCASSPTLSNSPLHFGNGTRLTVT.

The chain uses TRBV5-5 and TRBJ1-5, with TRBD1 as a possible D gene (6 bases). V was shortened by 1 base and J by 3 bases, with 17 bases between the two germline ends. The germline V gene encodes CDR1 SGHKS and CDR2 YYEKEE (reference sequence). The CDR3 runs 17 residues. This chain's CDR3 is CASSLRGPGALNQPQHF. The CDR3 DNA follows: TGTGCCAGCAGCTTGAGGGGTCCAGGGGCCCTCAATCAGCCCCAGCATTTT.

The CDR3 sequence: CASGLFPRYEQYF. In DNA form, the CDR3 reads TGTGCCAGCGGGCTTTTCCCTCGCTACGAGCAGTACTTC. The rearrangement links TRBV6-1 to TRBJ2-7; no firm D call. This CDR3 spans 13 amino acids. Germline-derived CDR1 and CDR2 are MNHNS and SASEGT. Trimming took 8 bases from V and 3 from J, leaving 14 bases between them.

This clone has a single count. V is TRBV30 and J is TRBJ2-7; possible D gene TRBD2, 5 bases. Trimming shortened V by 1 base and J by 0 bases, and 19 bases separated the two germline ends. Germline CDR1 and CDR2: GTSNPN and SVGIG (reference sequence). CDR3 size: 17 residues. The CDR3, as DNA: TGTGCCTGGAGTGATCTAACTAGATTATTAGTCTCCTACGAGCAGTACTTC. This translates into CAWSDLTRLLVSYEQYF.

This chain uses TRBV14 with TRBJ1-2; D gene uncertain. The germline V gene has CDR1 SGHDN and CDR2 FVKESK. Trimming left V 0 bases short and J 3 bases short, with 14 bases between. The CDR3 extends over 16 amino acids. CDR3 in amino acids: CASSQEGWQAYYGYTF. The CDR3 DNA follows: TGTGCCAGCAGCCAAGAAGGTTGGCAGGCTTACTATGGCTACACCTTC.

V is TRBV4-2 and J is TRBJ2-3; 7 bases are a match to TRBD2. Unmatched junction bases numbered 4, after V lost 0 bases and J lost 1 base. CDR1 is LGHNA, CDR2 YNFKEQ, per germline. The CDR3 is 16 residues long. CDR3 in amino acids: CASSQDRSGGTDTQYF. The CDR3 coding sequence is TGTGCCAGCAGCCAAGATAGGAGCGGGGGCACAGATACGCAGTATTTT.

This chain joins TRBV5-1 and TRBJ1-1, with D perhaps matching TRBD1 (5 bases). The CDR3 consists of 13 residues. The germline V gene encodes CDR1 SGHRS and CDR2 YFSETQ. Trimming left V 4 bases short and J 2 bases short, with 9 bases between. The CDR3 loop is CASSLQGNTEAFF. CDR3 coding DNA: TGCGCCAGCAGCCTTCAGGGCAACACTGAAGCTTTCTTT.

To note about this clone: Compared with germline, one end of the junction differs, possibly owing to a read error. The rearrangement joins TRBV7-2 to TRBJ1-1; D is uncertain. The CDR3 runs to 15 residues. The V gene's germline CDR1 is SGHTA and CDR2 FQGNSA. For the CDR3, the DNA is TGTGCCAGCACCTTAGGCGAGGGAATGAACACTGAAGCTTTCTTT. Translating gives CASTLGEGMNTEAFF.

V gene TRBV6-5 combines with J gene TRBJ1-2; D not resolved. V was pared by 7 bases and J by 7 bases, with 16 bases between. The length of the CDR3 is 13 residues. In germline, CDR1 is MNHEY, CDR2 SVGAGI. In DNA form, the CDR3 reads TGTGCCAGCATCAATCCGGGGTCCCGTGGCTACACCTTC. As protein: CASINPGSRGYTF.

The rearrangement uses TRBV14 and TRBJ2-7, with 14 positions matching TRBD2. With 0 bases clipped from V and 2 bases from J, the junction kept 6 bases outside the gene matches. Germline CDR1 SGHDN, CDR2 FVKESK. CDR3 length: 18 residues. This CDR3 reads CASSQEGLAGEGAYEQYF. The CDR3 nucleotides read TGTGCCAGCAGCCAAGAGGGACTAGCGGGAGAAGGGGCCTACGAGCAGTACTTC.

V is TRBV19 and J is TRBJ1-3, with TRBD1 matching 7 bases. This CDR3 is built from 12 residues. V was clipped by 10 bases and J by 3 bases; unmatched bases: 3. Germline loops: CDR1 LNHDA, CDR2 SQIVND (reference sequence). The CDR3 is CATGDSGNTIYF. CDR3 nucleotides: TGTGCCACCGGGGACAGTGGAAACACCATATATTTT.

The chain carries TRBV11-2 and TRBJ2-1; D is unresolved. Deletions cut 3 bases from V and 2 bases from J, with 8 bases between. This CDR3 contains 14 residues. Germline loops: CDR1 SGHAT, CDR2 FQNNGV. CDR3 region: CASSFLRPYNEQFF. CDR3 in DNA: TGTGCCAGCAGCTTTCTTCGTCCCTACAATGAGCAGTTCTTC.

The chain combines TRBV6-1 with TRBJ2-5; 7 bases line up with TRBD2. The CDR3 length is 15 residues. Germline CDR1 MNHNS, CDR2 SASEGT. Trimming at V came to 8 bases and at J to 5 bases, leaving 14 bases not matched to a gene. The CDR3 DNA reads as TGTGCCAGCTCCGGAGTTGGGTGGGAGGGGGAGACCCAGTACTTC. Its translation: CASSGVGWEGETQYF.